This paragraph covers one T cell receptor beta chain sequence. As yet, its antigen is unknown. The length of the CDR3 is 12 residues. Unmatched junction bases numbered 1, after V lost 2 bases and J lost 8 bases. Germline V lookup: CDR1 MNHNY, CDR2 SVGAGI (reference sequence). At survey level, the immunoSEQ assay was run in its v3.0 version. The protocol was immunoSEQ multiplex PCR, while the TCRdb copy is restricted to in-frame clones and leaves out a portion. In the table there are roughly 12,000 clones, 82% of which are singletons. The entry originates in a study of long-term antiretroviral therapy in people with HIV. Study-level results: Repertoires in HIV (unlike those of controls) had narrower CDR3 length ranges. Those clones which expanded before ART made up the dominant part of the repertoire at all time points.

Here the sequenced sample was unsorted PBMCs, taken roughly 8 years after starting antiretroviral therapy. The V gene is TRBV6-6, the J gene TRBJ1-2; 8 bases line up with TRBD1. The receptor's source is a man aged 45 to 65 with HIV. The CDR3 sequence is CASSYPGGGYTF. CDR3 sequence (DNA): TGTGCCAGCAGTTACCCAGGGGGCGGCTACACCTTC.